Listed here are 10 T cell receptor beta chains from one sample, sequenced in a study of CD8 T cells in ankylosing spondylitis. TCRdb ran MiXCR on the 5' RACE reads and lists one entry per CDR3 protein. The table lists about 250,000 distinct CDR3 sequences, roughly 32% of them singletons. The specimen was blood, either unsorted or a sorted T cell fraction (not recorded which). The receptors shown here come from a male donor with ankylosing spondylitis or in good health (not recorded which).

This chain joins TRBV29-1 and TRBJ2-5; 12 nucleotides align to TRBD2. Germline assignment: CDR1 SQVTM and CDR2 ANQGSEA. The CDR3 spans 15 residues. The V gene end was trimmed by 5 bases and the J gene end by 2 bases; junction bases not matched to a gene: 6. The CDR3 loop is CSVNGLAGKQETQYF. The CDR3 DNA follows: TGCAGCGTTAACGGACTAGCGGGGAAACAAGAGACCCAGTACTTC.

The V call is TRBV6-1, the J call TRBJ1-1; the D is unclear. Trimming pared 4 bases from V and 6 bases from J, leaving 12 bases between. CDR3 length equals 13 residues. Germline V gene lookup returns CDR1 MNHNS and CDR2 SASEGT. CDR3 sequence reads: CASSGTAFAEAFF. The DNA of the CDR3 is TGTGCCAGCAGTGGAACAGCGTTCGCTGAAGCTTTCTTT.

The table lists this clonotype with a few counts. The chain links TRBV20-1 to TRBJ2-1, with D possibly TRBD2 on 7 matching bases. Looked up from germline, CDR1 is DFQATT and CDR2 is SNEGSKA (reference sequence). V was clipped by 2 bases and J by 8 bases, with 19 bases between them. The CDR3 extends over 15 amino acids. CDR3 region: CSARSPREGGHEQFF. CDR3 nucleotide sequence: TGCAGTGCTAGATCCCCGCGAGAGGGGGGGCATGAGCAGTTCTTC.

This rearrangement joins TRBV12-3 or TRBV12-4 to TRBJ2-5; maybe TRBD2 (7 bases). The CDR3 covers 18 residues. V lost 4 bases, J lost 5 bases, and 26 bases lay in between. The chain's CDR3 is CASSSTRGGAKGSETQYF. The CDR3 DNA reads TGTGCCAGCAGTTCCACCCGAGGGGGGGCCAAGGGATCGGAGACCCAGTACTTC.

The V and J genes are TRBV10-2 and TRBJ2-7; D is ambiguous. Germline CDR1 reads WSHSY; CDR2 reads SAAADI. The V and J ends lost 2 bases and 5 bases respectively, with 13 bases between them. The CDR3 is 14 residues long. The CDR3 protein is CASSETEARNEQYF. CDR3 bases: TGCGCCAGCAGTGAGACCGAGGCGAGAAACGAGCAGTACTTC.

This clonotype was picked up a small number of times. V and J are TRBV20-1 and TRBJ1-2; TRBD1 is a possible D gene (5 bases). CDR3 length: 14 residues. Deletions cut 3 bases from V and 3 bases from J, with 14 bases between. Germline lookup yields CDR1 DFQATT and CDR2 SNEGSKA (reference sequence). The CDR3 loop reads CSASSRGGDYGYTF. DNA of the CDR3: TGCAGTGCTAGCTCGCGGGGCGGAGACTATGGCTACACCTTC.

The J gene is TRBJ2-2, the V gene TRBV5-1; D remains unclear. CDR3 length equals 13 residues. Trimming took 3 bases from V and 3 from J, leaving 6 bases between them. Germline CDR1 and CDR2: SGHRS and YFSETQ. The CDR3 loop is CASSSQDTGELFF. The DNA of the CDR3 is TGCGCCAGCAGCTCCCAGGACACCGGGGAGCTGTTTTTT.

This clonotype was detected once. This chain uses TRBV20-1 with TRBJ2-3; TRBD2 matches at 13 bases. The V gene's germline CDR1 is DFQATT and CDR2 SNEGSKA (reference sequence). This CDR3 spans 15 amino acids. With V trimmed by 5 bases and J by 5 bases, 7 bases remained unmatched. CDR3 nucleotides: TGCAGTGCTCATCGACTAGCGGGGGGTGGAGATACGCAGTATTTT. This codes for CSAHRLAGGGDTQYF.

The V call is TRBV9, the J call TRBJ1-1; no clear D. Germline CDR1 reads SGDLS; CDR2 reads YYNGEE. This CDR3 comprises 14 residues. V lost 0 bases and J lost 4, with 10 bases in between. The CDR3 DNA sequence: TGTGCCAGCAGCGTAGGTTTACTGAGCACTGAAGCTTTCTTT. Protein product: CASSVGLLSTEAFF.

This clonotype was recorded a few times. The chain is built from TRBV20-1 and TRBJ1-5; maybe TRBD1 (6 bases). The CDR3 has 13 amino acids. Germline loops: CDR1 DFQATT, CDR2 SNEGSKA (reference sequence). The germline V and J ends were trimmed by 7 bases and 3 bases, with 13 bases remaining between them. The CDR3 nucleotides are TGCAGTGACCCAGGGGCAGACAATCAGCCCCAGCATTTT. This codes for CSDPGADNQPQHF.